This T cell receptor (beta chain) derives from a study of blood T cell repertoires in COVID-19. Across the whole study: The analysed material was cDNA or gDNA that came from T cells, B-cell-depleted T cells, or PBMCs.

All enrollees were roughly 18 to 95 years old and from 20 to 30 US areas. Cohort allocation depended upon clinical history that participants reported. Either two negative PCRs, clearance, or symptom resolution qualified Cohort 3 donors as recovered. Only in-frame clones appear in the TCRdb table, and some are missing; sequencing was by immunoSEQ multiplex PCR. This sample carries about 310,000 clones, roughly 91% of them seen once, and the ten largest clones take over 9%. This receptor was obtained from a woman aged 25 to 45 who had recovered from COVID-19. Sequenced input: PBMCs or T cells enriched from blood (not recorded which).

CDR3 DNA sequence: TGCGCCAGCAGCTTCACAGGGGGCCCTACCCCCTACGAGCAGTACTTC. Its translation: CASSFTGGPTPYEQYF. The V call is TRBV5-1, the J call TRBJ2-7; 9 nucleotides align to TRBD1. The germline gives CDR1 SGHRS, CDR2 YFSETQ. V gave up 2 bases and J gave up 2 bases; unmatched junction bases: 8. The CDR3 length is 16 residues. Using reference TRBV5-1 and TRBJ2-7 for the parts outside the CDR3, the full variable domain is KAGVTQTPRYLIKTRGQQVTLSCSPISGHRSVSWYQQTPGQGLQFLFEYFSETQRNKGNFPGRFSGRQFSNSRSEMNVSTLELGDSALYLCASSFTGGPTPYEQYFGPGTRLTVT.